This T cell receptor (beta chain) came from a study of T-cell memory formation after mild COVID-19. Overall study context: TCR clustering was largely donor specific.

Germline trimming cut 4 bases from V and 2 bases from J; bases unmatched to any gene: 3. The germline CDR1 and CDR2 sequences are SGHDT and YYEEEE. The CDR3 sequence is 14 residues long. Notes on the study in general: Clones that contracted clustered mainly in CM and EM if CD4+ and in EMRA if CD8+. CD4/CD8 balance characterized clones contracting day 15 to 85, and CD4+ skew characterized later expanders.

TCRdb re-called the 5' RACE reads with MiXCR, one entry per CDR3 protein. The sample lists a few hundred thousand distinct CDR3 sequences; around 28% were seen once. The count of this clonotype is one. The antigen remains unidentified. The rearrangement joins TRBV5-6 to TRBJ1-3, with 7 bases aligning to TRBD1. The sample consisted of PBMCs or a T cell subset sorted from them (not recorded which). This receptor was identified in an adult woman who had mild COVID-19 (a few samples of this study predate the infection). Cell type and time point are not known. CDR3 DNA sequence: TGTGCCAGCAGCCCGGGACAGCCTGGAAACACCATATATTTT. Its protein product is CASSPGQPGNTIYF.